These 18 T cell receptor beta chains were sequenced from one sample in a study of OX40 agonist ivuxolimab in advanced cancers. TCRdb's table, derived via immunoSEQ multiplex PCR, lists solely in-frame clones and lacks some. The data show tens of thousands of clones, around 90% seen once. The source material was CD4+ or CD8+ T cells sorted from blood, sampled in a trial of the OX40 agonist ivuxolimab. These receptors all stem from an adult with an advanced solid tumor such as melanoma, head and neck, liver or kidney cancer.

The V call is TRBV6-5, the J call TRBJ2-1; 8 bases agree with TRBD2. V shed 0 bases, J shed 5 bases, and the junction held 3 bases outside the gene matches. CDR3 length: 15 amino acids. Germline lookup yields CDR1 MNHEY and CDR2 SVGAGI. In nucleotides, the CDR3 is TGTGCCAGCAGTTACTCGGGCGGGGGGAACAATGAGCAGTTCTTC. Residues: CASSYSGGGNNEQFF.

The CDR3 spells CSAQSFSGGADTGELFF. The CDR3 bases are TGCAGCGCCCAATCCTTTAGCGGGGGGGCCGACACCGGGGAGCTGTTTTTT. The chain has TRBV29-1 and TRBJ2-2; 11 bases fit TRBD2. Germline lookup yields CDR1 SQVTM and CDR2 ANQGSEA. Trimming removed 7 bases from V and 3 bases from J; junction bases left unmatched: 13. The CDR3 runs 17 residues.

The chain links TRBV7-9 to TRBJ2-5; D is possibly TRBD1 (6 bases). Trimming removed 4 bases from V and 3 bases from J, with 18 bases in between. The CDR3 sequence is 16 residues long. The germline V gene has CDR1 SEHNR and CDR2 FQNEAQ (reference sequence). CDR3 loop: CASSYPGRGLEETQYF. The DNA for the CDR3 is TGTGCCAGCAGCTACCCCGGTAGGGGGTTAGAAGAGACCCAGTACTTC.

The chain uses TRBV9 and TRBJ1-1; D ambiguous. The V and J ends lost 0 bases and 1 base respectively, with 10 bases between them. The CDR3 is made up of 15 amino acids. CDR1 SGDLS and CDR2 YYNGEE come from the germline V gene. CDR3: CASSVVLGANTEAFF. The CDR3 nucleotides read TGTGCCAGCAGCGTAGTCCTCGGCGCGAACACTGAAGCTTTCTTT.

This chain links TRBV27 with TRBJ2-1; D ambiguous. The CDR3 consists of 14 residues. V was trimmed by 8 bases and J by 7 bases, leaving 18 bases between them. CDR1 and CDR2 from the germline V gene are MNHEY and SMNVEV (reference sequence). The CDR3 nucleotides are TGTGCCAGCTCCGGCATGCTTACCGGAAATGAGCAGTTCTTC. This codes for CASSGMLTGNEQFF.

A word on this clone: Mismatch with germline at one junction end may stem from a read error. This chain links TRBV10-3 with TRBJ1-5; maybe TRBD1 (6 bases). This CDR3 comprises 16 residues. Germline CDR1 is ENHRY and CDR2 is SYGVKD. The CDR3 here is CVISESSQGWYQPQHF. CDR3 coding DNA: TGTGTCATCAGTGAGTCGAGTCAGGGGTGGTATCAGCCCCAGCATTTT.

The CDR3, as DNA: TGTGCCAGCAGTGGGGGACAGTACTATAGCAATCAGCCCCAGCATTTT. Its protein is CASSGGQYYSNQPQHF. The chain couples TRBV2 to TRBJ1-5; the match to TRBD1 covers 7 bases. Germline CDR1 reads SNHLY; CDR2 reads FYNNEI. There are 16 residues in the CDR3. J gave up 0 bases and V 4 bases, and 6 bases lay outside the gene matches.

The chain links TRBV2 to TRBJ1-5; D not resolved. The CDR3 totals 15 residues. The germline CDR1 and CDR2 sequences are SNHLY and FYNNEI. V gave up 4 bases and J gave up 0 bases, with 10 bases separating them. This chain's CDR3 is CASSVQEYSNQPQHF. DNA of the CDR3: TGTGCCAGCAGTGTTCAGGAGTATAGCAATCAGCCCCAGCATTTT. The variable domain in full, completed from reference TRBV2 and TRBJ1-5, reads EPEVTQTPSHQVTQMGQEVILRCVPISNHLYFYWYRQILGQKVEFLVSFYNNEISEKSEIFDDQFSVERPDGSNFTLKIRSTKLEDSAMYFCASSVQEYSNQPQHFGDGTRLSIL.

The chain is built from TRBV29-1 and TRBJ1-1; D call uncertain. The CDR3 is 13 residues long. Germline V gives CDR1 SQVTM, CDR2 ANQGSEA. The V end was cut by 4 bases, the J end by 5 bases, with 14 bases between. In nucleotides, the CDR3 is TGCAGCGTTGGAGGACGCCGTGTAACTGAAGCTTTCTTT. It yields the protein CSVGGRRVTEAFF.

The chain recombines TRBV5-1 with TRBJ2-5; the D gene is possibly TRBD2 (6 bases). The CDR3 has 16 amino acids. V gave up 0 bases and J gave up 1 base, with 13 bases separating them. Germline V lookup: CDR1 SGHRS, CDR2 YFSETQ. The CDR3 protein is CASSLEPGGVQETQYF. The CDR3 DNA reads as TGCGCCAGCAGCTTGGAACCCGGGGGTGTCCAAGAGACCCAGTACTTC. The full variable domain, rest sourced from reference TRBV5-1 and TRBJ2-5, is KAGVTQTPRYLIKTRGQQVTLSCSPISGHRSVSWYQQTPGQGLQFLFEYFSETQRNKGNFPGRFSGRQFSNSRSEMNVSTLELGDSALYLCASSLEPGGVQETQYFGPGTRLLVL.

The J gene is TRBJ2-3, the V gene TRBV7-8; the D is unclear. Germline CDR1 and CDR2: SGHVS and FQNEAQ. The CDR3 has 12 residues. Trimming removed 0 bases from V and 4 bases from J, with 2 bases in between. As DNA, the CDR3 is TGTGCCAGCAGCTTAGCTCCAGATACGCAGTATTTT. It is translated as CASSLAPDTQYF.

The gene calls are TRBV30 and TRBJ1-1; D gene unclear. There are 15 residues in the CDR3. With 5 bases removed from V and 7 bases from J, the gap between germline ends came to 23 bases. Germline CDR1 and CDR2: GTSNPN and SVGIG (reference sequence). The CDR3: CAWDLRSPAGIEAFF. The DNA of the CDR3 is TGTGCCTGGGACCTGAGAAGCCCCGCGGGGATTGAAGCTTTCTTT.

This rearrangement joins TRBV4-3 to TRBJ2-1, with a weak D call TRBD2 (6 bases). Per germline, CDR1 LGHNA and CDR2 YSLEER. V was shortened by 5 bases and J by 10 bases, with 12 bases between the two germline ends. The CDR3 covers 12 residues. CDR3 DNA sequence: TGCGCCAGCAGCTTTAGCGGTGGGGAGCAGTTCTTC. It specifies CASSFSGGEQFF.

J is TRBJ2-3 and V is TRBV5-1; 12 bases map to TRBD2. The CDR3 consists of 15 residues. The germline V gene has CDR1 SGHRS and CDR2 YFSETQ. The V and J ends lost 10 bases and 3 bases, in that order; junction bases with no gene match: 9. The CDR3 nucleotides read TGCGCCGGTACGACTAGCGGGAGCCTAACAGATACGCAGTATTTT. This sequence encodes CAGTTSGSLTDTQYF.

The sample holds one count of this clone. J is TRBJ2-5 and V is TRBV4-1; TRBD2 matches 11 bases. This CDR3 has 15 residues. J lost 11 bases, V lost 0 bases, and 8 bases had no gene match. Germline CDR1 reads MGHRA; CDR2 reads YSYEKL. The CDR3 nucleotides read TGCGCCAGCAGCCAAGATAGACTAGCGGGATATACTCAGTACTTC. Translated: CASSQDRLAGYTQYF.

This clone was found many times. This chain uses TRBV7-9 with TRBJ1-4; D gene unclear. CDR3 length: 15 amino acids. Trimming left V 1 base short and J 0 bases short, with 6 bases between. CDR1 SEHNR and CDR2 FQNEAQ come from the germline V gene (reference sequence). The CDR3 DNA is TGTGCCAGCAGCTTAGTAGGCGCAACTAATGAAAAACTGTTTTTT. It translates to CASSLVGATNEKLFF.

There are a few counts of this clone. V and J are TRBV2 and TRBJ2-7, with no clear D. V lost 6 bases and J 11 bases, leaving 14 bases between the germline ends. Germline lookup yields CDR1 SNHLY and CDR2 FYNNEI. This CDR3 is built from 11 residues. The CDR3 DNA follows: TGTGCCAGCAGCGCGGTGGGGTCGGAGTACTTC. It yields the protein CASSAVGSEYF.

The chain couples TRBV6-5 to TRBJ2-7, with a tentative D call TRBD1 (6 bases). Trimming removed 4 bases from V and 0 bases from J, with 10 bases in between. This CDR3 has 14 residues. Germline loops: CDR1 MNHEY, CDR2 SVGAGI. DNA for the CDR3: TGTGCCAGCAGTTTAGGACAGTTCTCCTACGAGCAGTACTTC. Translated: CASSLGQFSYEQYF.